This TCR beta chain was retrieved from a study of Ad26.COV2.S vaccination and SARS-CoV-2 variants. At the level of the study: Enrollment placed the donor in the COV1001 Ad26.COV2.S trial arm.

Clones were read by immunoSEQ multiplex PCR, and TCRdb kept only the in-frame ones, dropping some. The sample has about 280,000 clones; more than 75% are singletons. Germline CDR1 reads MGHRA; CDR2 reads YSYEKL. The CDR3 has 14 residues. V lost 3 bases and J lost 4, with 10 bases in between. Documented treatment: roughly 20 received Ad26.COV2.S at low or high dose, single or two shots; several received placebo; per-sample allocation not given. Sampling took place 63 days after the first vaccine or placebo injection. The V call is TRBV4-1, the J call TRBJ2-1; D gene ambiguous. Here the sequenced sample was peripheral blood, taken in a trial of Ad26.COV2.S vaccine versus placebo. The TCR was taken from a person aged 18 to 59 who received the Ad26.COV2.S COVID-19 vaccine or a placebo. CDR3 nucleotide sequence: TGCGCCAGCAGCCATGGCGGCCCTTACAATGAGCAGTTCTTC. This codes for CASSHGGPYNEQFF.